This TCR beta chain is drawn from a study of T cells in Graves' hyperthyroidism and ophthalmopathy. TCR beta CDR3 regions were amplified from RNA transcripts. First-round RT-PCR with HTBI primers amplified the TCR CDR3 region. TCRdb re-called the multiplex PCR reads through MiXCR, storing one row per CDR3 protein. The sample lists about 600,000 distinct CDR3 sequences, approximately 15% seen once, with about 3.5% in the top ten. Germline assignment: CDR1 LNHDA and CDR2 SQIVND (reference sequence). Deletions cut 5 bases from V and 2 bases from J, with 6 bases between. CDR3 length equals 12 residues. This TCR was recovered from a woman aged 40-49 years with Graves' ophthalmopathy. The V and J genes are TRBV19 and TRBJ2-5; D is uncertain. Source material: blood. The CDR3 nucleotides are TGTGCCAGTAGTGGGCTACAAGAGACCCAGTACTTC. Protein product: CASSGLQETQYF.